This T cell receptor (beta chain) was obtained from a study of shared clonotypes between healthy human individuals. The study's findings and limits: Sharing across a few donors was seen in 4% to 6.5% of naive CD4 clonotypes. When compared with the clonotypes that were shared by all four sorted-subset donors, the non-shared clonotypes turned out to have lower generation probabilities.

About this clone itself: What it binds is unknown. The sample carries other DNA sequences with the same CDR3.

Naivety among CD8 cells was defined by CD45RO negativity and positive CCR7 selection, thereby excluding terminally differentiated effector memory CD45RA+ cells. The protocol was immunoSEQ multiplex PCR, while the TCRdb copy is restricted to in-frame clones and leaves out a portion. The sample yields about 2.2 million clones, 93% seen once. The receptor was isolated from a man between 18 and 29 years old in good health. Some clones in this sample may be carry-over from other donors' samples. Sequenced input: naive CD8+ T cells from PBMCs.

CDR3 loop: CASSVVPGSYEQYF. The CDR3 region has the DNA TGTGCCAGCAGCGTAGTGCCAGGATCCTACGAGCAGTACTTC. The chain links TRBV9 to TRBJ2-7; D remains unclear. From germline, CDR1 is SGDLS and CDR2 YYNGEE. Trimming removed 0 bases at V and 1 base at J, with 8 bases between. CDR3 length equals 14 residues.